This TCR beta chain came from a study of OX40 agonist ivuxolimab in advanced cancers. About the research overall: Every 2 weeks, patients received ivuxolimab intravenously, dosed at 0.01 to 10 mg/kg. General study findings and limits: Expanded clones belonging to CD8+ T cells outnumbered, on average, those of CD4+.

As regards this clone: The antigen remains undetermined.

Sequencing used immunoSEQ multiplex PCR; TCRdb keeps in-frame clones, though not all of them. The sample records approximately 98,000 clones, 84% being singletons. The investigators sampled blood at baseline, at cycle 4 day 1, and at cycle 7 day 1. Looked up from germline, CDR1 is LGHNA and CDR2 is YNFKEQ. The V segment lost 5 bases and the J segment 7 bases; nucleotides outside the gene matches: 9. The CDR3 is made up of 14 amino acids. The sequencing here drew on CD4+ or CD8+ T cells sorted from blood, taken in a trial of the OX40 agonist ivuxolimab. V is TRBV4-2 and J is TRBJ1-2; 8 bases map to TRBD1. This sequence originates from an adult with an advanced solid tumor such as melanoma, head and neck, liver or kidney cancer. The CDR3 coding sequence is TGTGCCAGCAGCTTGCAGGGGGCGCGGGGTGGCTACACCTTC. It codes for CASSLQGARGGYTF.